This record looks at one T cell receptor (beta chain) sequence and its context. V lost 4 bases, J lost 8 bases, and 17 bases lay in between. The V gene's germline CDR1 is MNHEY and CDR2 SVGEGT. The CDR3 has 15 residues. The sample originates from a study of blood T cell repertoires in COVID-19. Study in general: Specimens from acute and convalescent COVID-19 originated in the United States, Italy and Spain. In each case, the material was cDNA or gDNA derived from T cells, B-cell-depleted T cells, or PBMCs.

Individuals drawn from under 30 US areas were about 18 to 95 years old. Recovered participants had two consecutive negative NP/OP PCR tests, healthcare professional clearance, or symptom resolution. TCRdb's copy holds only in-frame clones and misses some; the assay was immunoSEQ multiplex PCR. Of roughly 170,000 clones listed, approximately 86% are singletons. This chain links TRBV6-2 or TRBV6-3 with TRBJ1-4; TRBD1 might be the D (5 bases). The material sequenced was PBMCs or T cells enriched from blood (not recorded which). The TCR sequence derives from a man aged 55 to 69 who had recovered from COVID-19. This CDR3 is CASSLLTALNEKLFF. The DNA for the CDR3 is TGTGCCAGCAGTTTGCTGACAGCACTGAACGAAAAACTGTTTTTT.